Following are 4 T cell receptor beta chains from one sample sequenced in a study of cytomegalovirus exposure and HLA in healthy donors. 13 Jbeta primers and 60 Vbeta primers were used for the PCR. Repertoires were generated with immunoSEQ multiplex PCR, while TCRdb's copy carries only in-frame clones and drops some. The sample includes 140,000 to 150,000 clones, more than 9.5% of them seen just once. Input material: PBMCs. These receptors were collected from a man between 45 and 60 years old in good health and CMV-seronegative.

CDR3 residues: CASSALMDSLTDTQYF. DNA of the CDR3: TGTGCCAGCAGCGCACTTATGGACAGCCTCACAGATACGCAGTATTTT. This chain links TRBV9 with TRBJ2-3; tentatively, D is TRBD1 (6 bases). V dropped 3 bases and J dropped 2 bases, with 16 bases sitting between them. The CDR3 length is 16 residues. Germline values: CDR1 SGDLS, CDR2 YYNGEE.

The genes are TRBV6-5 and TRBJ2-1; 8 bases map to TRBD2. After removal of 5 bases from V and 15 bases from J, the junction contained 15 bases not matched to a gene. CDR3 length equals 14 residues. CDR1 is MNHEY and CDR2 is SVGAGI in the germline V gene. CDR3: CASSEWRGDRVPFF. The CDR3 region has the DNA TGTGCCAGCAGTGAGTGGCGGGGGGACCGGGTGCCGTTCTTC.

The chain joins TRBV6-1 to TRBJ1-5; D not resolved. This CDR3 region has 13 residues. Germline V gene lookup returns CDR1 MNHNS and CDR2 SASEGT. The V end was cut by 6 bases, the J end by 5 bases, with 11 bases between. The CDR3: CASRGSFDQPQHF. CDR3 bases: TGTGCCAGCAGGGGGAGTTTCGATCAGCCCCAGCATTTT.

This clone was counted between two and nine times. This sequence joins TRBV5-6 and TRBJ2-3, with 8 bases aligning to TRBD2. CDR1 is SGHDT, CDR2 YYEEEE, per germline. The J segment lost 2 bases and the V segment lost 4 bases, leaving 3 bases of the junction unmatched. The CDR3 is 14 residues long. The CDR3 bases are TGTGCCAGCAGCCCGGGGGGGGCCACAGATACGCAGTATTTT. Its protein product is CASSPGGATDTQYF.